These 26 T cell receptor beta chains came from one sample sequenced in a study of radiation and T cells in renal cell carcinoma. Clones were read by immunoSEQ multiplex PCR, and TCRdb kept only the in-frame ones, dropping some. The profile shows tens of thousands of clones, about 80% of them singletons. Regarding time point: blood 2 weeks post-SBRT. Treatment here: 15 Gy SBRT to primary tumor, nephrectomy 4 weeks later. The specimen comprised blood, sampled from a patient whose treatment included radiotherapy and nephrectomy. These receptors were taken from a woman aged 65 to 85 with renal cell carcinoma.

The V gene is TRBV19, the J gene TRBJ2-7; 14 nucleotides line up with TRBD2. V dropped 7 bases and J dropped 6; count of bases not matched to a gene: 11. The V gene's germline CDR1 is LNHDA and CDR2 SQIVND (reference sequence). The CDR3 covers 16 residues. CDR3 amino acids: CASTPGLAGGFSEQYF. In nucleotides, the CDR3 is TGTGCCAGTACCCCAGGACTAGCGGGAGGATTTTCCGAGCAGTACTTC.

The chain employs TRBV30 and TRBJ2-6; D is possibly TRBD1 (5 bases). The germline V gene has CDR1 GTSNPN and CDR2 SVGIG (reference sequence). The CDR3 has 15 amino acids. Trimming left V 2 bases short and J 2 bases short, with 10 bases between. The CDR3: CAWSSRGPGANVLTF. The DNA for the CDR3 is TGTGCCTGGAGTTCAAGGGGCCCTGGGGCCAACGTCCTGACTTTC.

The chain joins TRBV10-2 to TRBJ2-7; TRBD2 matches 9 bases. The CDR3 loop spans 13 amino acids. The ends lost 6 bases at V and 9 bases at J; junction bases unmatched: 9. Germline assignment: CDR1 WSHSY and CDR2 SAAADI. The CDR3 sequence is CASRMEGLAVQYF. In DNA form, the CDR3 reads TGCGCCAGCAGGATGGAGGGACTAGCAGTGCAGTACTTC.

This sequence joins TRBV6-1 and TRBJ1-5; D gene unclear. The CDR3 is 13 residues long. The germline V gene encodes CDR1 MNHNS and CDR2 SASEGT. Trimming took off 7 bases at V and 6 bases at J, with 13 bases between the two ends. CDR3 DNA: TGTGCCAGCAATGGGGATTCGATTCAGCCCCAGCATTTT. Protein: CASNGDSIQPQHF.

The chain couples TRBV6-1 to TRBJ2-1; 10 bases are shared with TRBD2. V gave up 5 bases and J gave up 6 bases; unmatched junction bases: 4. There are 14 residues in the CDR3. Germline V gene data show CDR1 as MNHNS and CDR2 as SASEGT. The CDR3 reads CASSSSGSGNEQFF. CDR3 sequence (DNA): TGTGCCAGCAGTTCTAGCGGGAGCGGCAATGAGCAGTTCTTC.

This clone occurred once. This chain uses TRBV9 with TRBJ2-5; D might be TRBD1 (5 bases). This CDR3 is 12 amino acids long. The germline V gene encodes CDR1 SGDLS and CDR2 YYNGEE. The ends were cut back, 3 bases at V and 7 bases at J, with 10 bases in the middle. For the CDR3, the DNA is TGTGCCAGCAGCGATTGGGGCGGGACCCAGTACTTC. Amino acids: CASSDWGGTQYF.

The chain recombines TRBV30 with TRBJ2-1; 7 nucleotides match TRBD1. Germline V gene lookup returns CDR1 GTSNPN and CDR2 SVGIG (reference sequence). The CDR3 loop spans 12 amino acids. Trimming took 2 bases from V and 7 from J; bases not matched to a gene: 2. The CDR3 region is CAWSQQGNEQFF. The DNA of the CDR3 is TGTGCCTGGAGTCAACAGGGGAATGAGCAGTTCTTC.

The chain links TRBV27 to TRBJ2-7; TRBD1 agrees at 7 bases. From germline, CDR1 is MNHEY and CDR2 SMNVEV (reference sequence). Trimming cost V 10 bases and J 3 bases; bases outside gene matches: 12. CDR3 length: 14 residues. In nucleotides, the CDR3 is TGTGCCATCCCGTTAAGAGACAGGGTCTACGAGCAGTACTTC. Protein: CAIPLRDRVYEQYF.

V gene TRBV7-3 combines with J gene TRBJ2-1, with 9 positions matching TRBD2. Germline CDR1 and CDR2: SGHTA and FQGTGA. Trimming removed 5 bases from V and 6 bases from J; junction bases left unmatched: 5. This CDR3 has 14 residues. DNA for the CDR3: TGTGCCAGCAGCCTGTCGGGACTAGCCAATGAGCAGTTCTTC. It translates to CASSLSGLANEQFF.

This clone occurred a few times. V gene TRBV5-4 combines with J gene TRBJ2-5, with 8 bases fitting TRBD2. With 3 bases clipped from V and 2 bases from J, the junction kept 6 bases outside the gene matches. Germline V gene data show CDR1 as SGHNT and CDR2 as YYREEE (reference sequence). The CDR3 loop spans 15 amino acids. CDR3 sequence reads: CASSYSGSGQETQYF. The DNA of the CDR3 is TGTGCCAGCAGCTACAGCGGGAGTGGGCAAGAGACCCAGTACTTC. The full variable domain, completed using reference TRBV5-4 and TRBJ2-5, is ETGVTQSPTHLIKTRGQQVTLRCSSQSGHNTVSWYQQALGQGPQFIFQYYREEENGRGNFPPRFSGLQFPNYSSELNVNALELDDSALYLCASSYSGSGQETQYFGPGTRLLVL.

The CDR3 spells CASLARNLGYTEAFF. In DNA form, the CDR3 reads TGTGCCAGCCTTGCGCGTAATCTGGGATACACTGAAGCTTTCTTT. J is TRBJ1-1 and V is TRBV6-1; no definite D call. The CDR3 extends over 15 amino acids. Germline V lookup: CDR1 MNHNS, CDR2 SASEGT. The germline V and J ends were trimmed by 8 bases and 3 bases, with 19 bases remaining between them.

The V gene is TRBV30, the J gene TRBJ2-4; 8 positions match TRBD1. The CDR3 has 15 amino acids. Germline-derived CDR1 and CDR2 are GTSNPN and SVGIG (reference sequence). The junction had 9 bases not matched to a gene; V was cut back by 2 bases and J by 6 bases. This CDR3 is CAWSKKGQEGNIQYF. DNA of the CDR3: TGTGCCTGGAGTAAAAAGGGACAGGAGGGAAACATTCAGTACTTC.

V is TRBV5-4 and J is TRBJ2-5; TRBD1 aligns across 9 bases. With 3 bases clipped from V and 4 bases from J, the junction kept 10 bases outside the gene matches. The CDR3 contains 16 residues. Germline V gives CDR1 SGHNT, CDR2 YYREEE (reference sequence). The CDR3, as DNA: TGTGCCAGCAGCTGGAAACAGGGGGCGCGAGGAGAGACCCAGTACTTC. It specifies CASSWKQGARGETQYF.

This clone was seen a single time. V and J are TRBV15 and TRBJ2-2; 10 bases fit TRBD2. Trimming at V came to 2 bases and at J to 6 bases, leaving 9 bases not matched to a gene. Germline CDR1 reads LNHNV; CDR2 reads YYDKDF (reference sequence). The CDR3 loop spans 17 amino acids. This chain's CDR3 is CATSRPSGGVPPGELFF. As DNA, the CDR3 is TGTGCCACCAGCAGACCCAGCGGGGGGGTGCCTCCCGGGGAGCTGTTTTTT.

The chain is built from TRBV11-2 and TRBJ2-3; 8 nucleotides match TRBD2. The germline CDR1 and CDR2 sequences are SGHAT and FQNNGV. The CDR3 is made up of 18 amino acids. Losses at the gene ends were 1 base for V and 0 bases for J; bases not matched to a gene: 9. CDR3: CASSLAGFSGESTDTQYF. DNA for the CDR3: TGTGCCAGCAGCTTAGCGGGTTTTAGCGGGGAAAGCACAGATACGCAGTATTTT.

This clone was seen once. The V and J genes are TRBV18 and TRBJ1-1; D gene uncertain. The CDR3 has 18 amino acids. Germline CDR1 reads KGHSH; CDR2 reads LQKENI. V was cut by 3 bases and J by 0 bases, with 20 bases left in between. For the CDR3, the DNA is TGTGCCAGCTCACCCCTCGGCGGGTCGGGTCGCATGAACACTGAAGCTTTCTTT. This translates into CASSPLGGSGRMNTEAFF.

The genes are TRBV6-6 and TRBJ2-3, with 7 bases fitting TRBD2. The J segment lost 5 bases and the V segment lost 6 bases, leaving 14 bases of the junction unmatched. The CDR3 loop spans 16 amino acids. The germline gives CDR1 MNHNY, CDR2 SVGAGI (reference sequence). The DNA of the CDR3 is TGTGCCAGCAGGGCCTCGGGGGGAGGCCCCGGAGATACGCAGTATTTT. Translated, it gives CASRASGGGPGDTQYF.

The J gene is TRBJ1-5, the V gene TRBV10-3, with 7 nucleotides matching TRBD1. The CDR3 length is 14 residues. J gave up 3 bases and V 6 bases, and 5 bases lay outside the gene matches. The germline V gene has CDR1 ENHRY and CDR2 SYGVKD. The CDR3 protein is CAISPGTANQPQHF. The DNA for the CDR3 is TGTGCCATCAGCCCAGGGACAGCCAATCAGCCCCAGCATTTT.

By frequency in the sample, this clone is medium-sized. At one end, the junction sequence differs from germline, possibly due to a read error. The V call is TRBV5-4, the J call TRBJ1-1; D is ambiguous. Germline V lookup: CDR1 SGHNT, CDR2 YYREEE (reference sequence). The CDR3 is 11 residues long. The DNA of the CDR3 is TGTGCCAGCAGCGCTGACACAGAAGCTTTCTTT. Residues: CASSADTEAFF.

V usage is TRBV7-9 and J usage is TRBJ1-2; possible D gene TRBD1, 5 bases. There are 13 residues in the CDR3. Trimming removed 6 bases from V and 4 bases from J, with 12 bases in between. Germline-derived CDR1 and CDR2 are SEHNR and FQNEAQ (reference sequence). The CDR3 nucleotides are TGTGCCAGCAGTCGCGACAGATTCTATGGCTACACCTTC. Protein sequence: CASSRDRFYGYTF.

The chain employs TRBV2 and TRBJ1-3; D unresolved. The V gene's germline CDR1 is SNHLY and CDR2 FYNNEI. The CDR3 has 15 residues. V was cut by 2 bases and J by 0 bases, with 8 bases left in between. CDR3 bases: TGTGCCAGCAGTGAAAGGGTTTTCTCTGGAAACACCATATATTTT. Translating it yields CASSERVFSGNTIYF.

V gene TRBV7-8 combines with J gene TRBJ2-1; 7 bases map to TRBD1. This CDR3 contains 16 residues. The germline V gene has CDR1 SGHVS and CDR2 FQNEAQ. V lost 5 bases, J lost 9 bases, and 16 bases stayed unmatched. The CDR3 region has the DNA TGTGCCAGCAGCCTCGAGCCGACAGGGATGGGACCTGAGCAGTTCTTC. The encoded protein is CASSLEPTGMGPEQFF.

The chain has TRBV7-6 and TRBJ2-5, with 11 bases aligning to TRBD2. Germline V gene lookup returns CDR1 SGHVS and CDR2 FNYEAQ. Trimming took 4 bases from V and 4 from J; bases not matched to a gene: 2. CDR3 length equals 14 residues. In DNA form, the CDR3 reads TGTGCCAGCAGCTCCACTAGCGGGGGAGAGACCCAGTACTTC. The encoded protein is CASSSTSGGETQYF.

The chain carries TRBV10-3 and TRBJ2-7; TRBD1 is a possible D gene (5 bases). This CDR3 spans 14 amino acids. V gave up 11 bases and J gave up 3 bases, with 20 bases separating them. Germline lookup yields CDR1 ENHRY and CDR2 SYGVKD. CDR3 nucleotide sequence: TGTGCCGCATCACCAGTAGGCAGGGACTACGAGCAGTACTTC. Its translation: CAASPVGRDYEQYF.

V and J are TRBV4-1 and TRBJ1-2; D may be TRBD1 (6 bases). V lost 0 bases to trimming and J lost 1 base, with 12 bases between them. The CDR3 has 16 residues. Germline V lookup: CDR1 MGHRA, CDR2 YSYEKL. CDR3: CASSQEGGANNYGYTF. Here the CDR3 DNA reads TGCGCCAGCAGCCAAGAAGGGGGGGCCAATAACTATGGCTACACCTTC.

This chain connects TRBV6-1 to TRBJ1-6; no clear D gene. V lost 6 bases to trimming and J lost 9 bases, with 12 bases between them. This CDR3 is built from 13 residues. Germline V gene data show CDR1 as MNHNS and CDR2 as SASEGT. The CDR3 region has the DNA TGTGCCAGCAGCTCTGAGAGAGGTTCACCCCTCCACTTT. Protein: CASSSERGSPLHF.